This record looks at one T cell receptor beta chain sequence and its context. The source of the sample is a study of blood T cell repertoires in COVID-19. Overall study: Some COVID-19 samples were acute and others convalescent; all came from the United States, Italy and Spain. The analysed material was cDNA or gDNA that came from T cells, B-cell-depleted T cells, or PBMCs.

In the authors' methods: Amplification with reference gene primers provided the estimates of nucleated cell counts. Some clones are missing from TCRdb's copy, which holds only in-frame ones; the method was immunoSEQ multiplex PCR. The DNA gave D and trimming, while V, J and clone size come from that table. The sample comprises roughly 260,000 clones, around nine tenths of which are singletons, and over 7.5% rests with the top ten. Germline V gene data show CDR1 as KGHSH and CDR2 as LQKENI. The V segment lost 6 bases and the J segment 2 bases; nucleotides outside the gene matches: 3. The CDR3 spans 14 residues.

The sequencing sample was made of peripheral blood. The sequence came from a man between 35 and 55 years old who had recovered from COVID-19. The genes are TRBV18 and TRBJ1-3, with 8 positions matching TRBD1. The DNA for the CDR3 is TGTGCCAGCTCCTTGACAGGGGCTGGAAACACCATATATTTT. Translating gives CASSLTGAGNTIYF.